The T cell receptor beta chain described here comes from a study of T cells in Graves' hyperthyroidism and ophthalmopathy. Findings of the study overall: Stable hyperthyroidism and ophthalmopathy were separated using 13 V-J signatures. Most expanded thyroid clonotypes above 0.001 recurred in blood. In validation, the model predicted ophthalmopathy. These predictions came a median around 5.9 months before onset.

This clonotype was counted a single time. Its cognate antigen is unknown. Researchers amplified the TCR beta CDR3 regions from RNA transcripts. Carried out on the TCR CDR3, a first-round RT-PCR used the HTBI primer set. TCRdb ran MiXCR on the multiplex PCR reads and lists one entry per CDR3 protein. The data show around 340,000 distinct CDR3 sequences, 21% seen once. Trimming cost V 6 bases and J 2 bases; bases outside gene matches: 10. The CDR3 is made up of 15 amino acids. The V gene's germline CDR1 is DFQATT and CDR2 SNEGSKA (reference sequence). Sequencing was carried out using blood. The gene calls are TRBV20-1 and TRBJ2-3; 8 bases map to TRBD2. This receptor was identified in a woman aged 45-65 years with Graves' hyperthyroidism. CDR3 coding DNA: TGCAGTGCGGCCCCGGCGGGGGGTTTCACAGATACGCAGTATTTT. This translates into CSAAPAGGFTDTQYF.